This T cell receptor (beta chain) comes out of a study of regulatory T cells in long-lasting Graves disease. Study overall: For a period under 3 months, newly diagnosed Graves' patients had taken antithyroid drugs.

Relying on iRepertoire HTBI primers and Arm-PCR of CDR3 regions, the team built TCR beta libraries. TCRdb processed the multiplex PCR reads anew with MiXCR; each CDR3 protein has one entry. The profile shows hundreds of thousands of distinct CDR3 sequences, under 20% of them singletons. This clonotype appeared many times. Time point in this sample: newly diagnosed GD, antithyroid drugs for less than 3 months. The TCR library used RNA extracted from PBMCs. This sample was also put to use in a study of T cells in Graves' hyperthyroidism and ophthalmopathy.

This sample comprised peripheral blood mononuclear cells (PBMCs), obtained at new diagnosis, from a patient treated with antithyroid drugs. This TCR was recovered from a woman aged 25 to 39 with Graves disease.

The CDR3 loop reads CASRQVGPLHF. CDR3 coding DNA: TGTGCCAGTAGACAGGTCGGACCCCTCCACTTT. The chain couples TRBV27 to TRBJ1-6; tentative D call: TRBD1 (6 bases). Trimming removed 9 bases from V and 12 bases from J, with 12 bases in between. Germline CDR1 and CDR2: MNHEY and SMNVEV (reference sequence). The CDR3 has 11 amino acids.